A single sample is the source of the 27 T cell receptor beta chains below, sequenced in a study of Ad26.COV2.S vaccination and SARS-CoV-2 variants. Sample treatment: roughly 19 received Ad26.COV2.S at low or high dose, single or two shots; roughly 5 received placebo; per-sample allocation not given. All samples were drawn on day 63, counting from the first vaccine or placebo injection. Using immunoSEQ multiplex PCR, the repertoire was profiled, and TCRdb retains in-frame clones only, with some absent. The table lists hundreds of thousands of clones, approximately 86% of them singletons. The source was peripheral blood, collected in a trial of Ad26.COV2.S vaccine versus placebo. The receptors come from a person aged 18-65 years who received the Ad26.COV2.S COVID-19 vaccine or a placebo.

This chain connects TRBV4-3 to TRBJ2-1, with 11 positions matching TRBD2. The CDR3 has 16 residues. V was pared by 2 bases and J by 3 bases, with 3 bases of the junction left unmatched. Germline lookup yields CDR1 LGHNA and CDR2 YSLEER. The CDR3 sequence: CASSQLSGGGYNEQFF. CDR3 sequence (DNA): TGCGCCAGCAGCCAACTTAGCGGGGGGGGCTACAATGAGCAGTTCTTC.

The V call is TRBV11-2, the J call TRBJ2-1; D is perhaps TRBD1 or TRBD2 (5 bases each). This CDR3 spans 14 amino acids. Germline lookup yields CDR1 SGHAT and CDR2 FQNNGV. The V end lost 1 base, the J end lost 2 bases, and 6 bases lay between the germline ends. CDR3 protein: CASSLGDPYNEQFF. The CDR3 DNA reads TGTGCCAGCAGCTTAGGGGACCCCTACAATGAGCAGTTCTTC. The full variable domain, completed using reference TRBV11-2 and TRBJ2-1, is EAGVAQSPRYKIIEKRQSVAFWCNPISGHATLYWYQQILGQGPKLLIQFQNNGVVDDSQLPKDRFSAERLKGVDSTLKIQPAKLEDSAVYLCASSLGDPYNEQFFGPGTRLTVL.

The chain employs TRBV29-1 and TRBJ2-1, with TRBD2 identical over 9 bases. Germline CDR1 and CDR2: SQVTM and ANQGSEA. This CDR3 region has 16 residues. The junction had 10 bases not matched to a gene; V was cut back by 4 bases and J by 3 bases. The CDR3 reads CSVVPRAGGLYNEQFF. Here the CDR3 DNA reads TGCAGCGTTGTCCCTAGAGCGGGAGGTCTCTACAATGAGCAGTTCTTC.

This sequence joins TRBV7-9 and TRBJ2-1, with D possibly TRBD1 on 6 matching bases. Germline-derived CDR1 and CDR2 are SEHNR and FQNEAQ (reference sequence). V gave up 0 bases and J gave up 4 bases, with 13 bases separating them. The CDR3 length is 16 residues. The CDR3 region has the DNA TGTGCCAGCAGCTTAGCTGGACAGACGCTGTACAATGAGCAGTTCTTC. This codes for CASSLAGQTLYNEQFF.

This rearrangement joins TRBV7-9 to TRBJ2-7, with a weak D call TRBD2 (6 bases). Trimming took 4 bases from V and 3 from J, leaving 13 bases between them. Germline loops: CDR1 SEHNR, CDR2 FQNEAQ (reference sequence). The CDR3 runs 14 residues. The CDR3: CASSSGGEYYEQYF. The CDR3 nucleotides read TGTGCCAGCAGCTCCGGGGGTGAATACTACGAGCAGTACTTC.

The CDR3 protein is CASRSGTATGYTF. The CDR3 region has the DNA TGTGCCAGCAGGTCCGGGACAGCAACTGGCTACACCTTC. The rearrangement links TRBV28 to TRBJ1-2; TRBD1 matches at 7 bases. The ends lost 6 bases at V and 7 bases at J; junction bases unmatched: 8. The germline gives CDR1 MDHEN, CDR2 SYDVKM. This CDR3 comprises 13 residues.

V is TRBV4-2 and J is TRBJ1-1; D is possibly TRBD1 (5 bases). The CDR3 runs 16 residues. V was trimmed by 0 bases and J by 10 bases, leaving 21 bases between them. In germline, CDR1 is LGHNA, CDR2 YNFKEQ. The CDR3: CASSQDLDTPSWGAFF. CDR3 bases: TGTGCCAGCAGCCAAGATCTGGACACCCCAAGTTGGGGAGCTTTCTTT.

V usage is TRBV27 and J usage is TRBJ2-1; D ambiguous. This CDR3 spans 15 amino acids. Germline CDR1 reads MNHEY; CDR2 reads SMNVEV (reference sequence). Trimming cost V 6 bases and J 4 bases, with 16 bases left between them. The CDR3 region is CASSHGRSNYNEQFF. The CDR3 DNA sequence: TGTGCCAGCAGCCATGGGCGCTCTAATTACAATGAGCAGTTCTTC.

CDR3: CASSRQGVGYTF. The CDR3 DNA is TGTGCCAGCAGTCGACAGGGGGTTGGCTACACCTTC. The rearrangement joins TRBV12-3 or TRBV12-4 to TRBJ1-2; TRBD1 aligns across 9 bases. The CDR3 is made up of 12 amino acids. V lost 5 bases to trimming and J lost 7 bases; unmatched junction nucleotides: 2.

The rearrangement joins TRBV4-2 to TRBJ2-7; D may be TRBD1 (5 bases). This CDR3 is built from 13 residues. V was trimmed by 0 bases and J by 3 bases, leaving 6 bases between them. CDR1 and CDR2 (germline): LGHNA, YNFKEQ. The CDR3 is CASSQEGDYEQYF. CDR3 DNA: TGTGCCAGCAGCCAAGAAGGGGACTACGAGCAGTACTTC.

J is TRBJ1-4 and V is TRBV19; 8 positions agree with TRBD1. From germline, CDR1 is LNHDA and CDR2 SQIVND (reference sequence). The CDR3 loop spans 17 amino acids. Losses at the gene ends were 6 bases for V and 7 bases for J; bases not matched to a gene: 16. The CDR3 nucleotides read TGTGCCAGTAGAATCCAGACCCCAGGGGGCGCGACTGAAAAACTGTTTTTT. Translated, it gives CASRIQTPGGATEKLFF.

The chain has TRBV28 and TRBJ1-4; TRBD1 might be the D (5 bases). The CDR3 covers 15 residues. Looked up from germline, CDR1 is MDHEN and CDR2 is SYDVKM. Trimming took 7 bases from V and 8 from J, leaving 20 bases between them. CDR3 sequence reads: CASTATLGGSEKLFF. As DNA, the CDR3 is TGTGCCAGCACCGCGACATTGGGGGGATCAGAAAAACTGTTTTTT.

DNA of the CDR3: TGTGCCAGCAGCAATCACGGGACACCTACTGAAGCTTTCTTT. It yields the protein CASSNHGTPTEAFF. The rearrangement uses TRBV7-9 and TRBJ1-1; weak D call: TRBD1 (6 bases). In germline, CDR1 is SEHNR, CDR2 FQNEAQ (reference sequence). V lost 5 bases and J 5 bases, leaving 15 bases between the germline ends. There are 14 residues in the CDR3.

The genes are TRBV5-1 and TRBJ2-7, with 8 nucleotides matching TRBD2. Germline V CDR1 and CDR2: SGHRS, YFSETQ. The CDR3 length is 15 residues. V shed 0 bases, J shed 1 base, and the junction held 3 bases outside the gene matches. CDR3 nucleotide sequence: TGCGCCAGCAGCTTGGGCGGGGGGCTTTCCTACGAGCAGTACTTC. This sequence encodes CASSLGGGLSYEQYF. Full variable domain (remainder filled in from reference TRBV5-1 and TRBJ2-7): KAGVTQTPRYLIKTRGQQVTLSCSPISGHRSVSWYQQTPGQGLQFLFEYFSETQRNKGNFPGRFSGRQFSNSRSEMNVSTLELGDSALYLCASSLGGGLSYEQYFGPGTRLTVT.

This chain connects TRBV6-5 to TRBJ2-2; tentative D call: TRBD2 (6 bases). CDR3 length: 14 residues. Trimming removed 6 bases at V and 4 bases at J, with 12 bases between. From germline, CDR1 is MNHEY and CDR2 SVGAGI. The CDR3, as DNA: TGTGCCAGCAGATCCGGGACTTTCACCGGGGAGCTGTTTTTT. It translates to CASRSGTFTGELFF.

The chain combines TRBV28 with TRBJ1-1, with D unclear. This CDR3 has 12 amino acids. Germline V gene data show CDR1 as MDHEN and CDR2 as SYDVKM. Trimming stripped 3 bases from V and 7 bases from J, with 9 bases between. This CDR3 reads CASSFGILEAFF. The CDR3 DNA reads TGTGCCAGCAGTTTCGGGATCCTTGAAGCTTTCTTT. Full variable domain (rest looked up from reference TRBV28 and TRBJ1-1): DVKVTQSSRYLVKRTGEKVFLECVQDMDHENMFWYRQDPGLGLRLIYFSYDVKMKEKGDIPEGYSVSREKKERFSLILESASTNQTSMYLCASSFGILEAFFGQGTRLTVV.

The chain couples TRBV30 to TRBJ1-2; the D is unclear. The CDR3 is made up of 13 amino acids. Trimming shortened V by 7 bases and J by 2 bases, and 14 bases separated the two germline ends. Germline CDR1 reads GTSNPN; CDR2 reads SVGIG (reference sequence). The CDR3 here is CASSARGNYGYTF. The DNA of the CDR3 is TGTGCCTCCTCGGCACGGGGAAACTATGGCTACACCTTC.

This chain joins TRBV19 and TRBJ2-2; D gene ambiguous. V was cut by 1 base and J by 0 bases, with 15 bases left in between. The CDR3 extends over 18 amino acids. Per germline, CDR1 LNHDA and CDR2 SQIVND (reference sequence). CDR3 loop: CASSIGAGRIPNTGELFF. The CDR3 DNA reads TGTGCCAGTAGTATAGGGGCCGGAAGGATTCCGAACACCGGGGAGCTGTTTTTT.

The chain carries TRBV4-2 and TRBJ1-4; possible D gene TRBD1, 5 bases. The CDR3 consists of 15 residues. V shed 2 bases and J shed 5 bases, with 12 bases lying between them. Per germline, CDR1 LGHNA and CDR2 YNFKEQ. The CDR3 DNA sequence: TGTGCCAGCAGCCAACCCGGGGGTCAAAATGAAAAACTGTTTTTT. This translates into CASSQPGGQNEKLFF.

The rearrangement uses TRBV27 and TRBJ2-2, with 8 bases aligning to TRBD1. V was pared by 5 bases and J by 7 bases, with 12 bases of the junction left unmatched. CDR3 length equals 16 residues. From germline, CDR1 is MNHEY and CDR2 SMNVEV (reference sequence). CDR3 sequence: CASSPPGRGLIGELFF. DNA of the CDR3: TGTGCCAGCAGTCCCCCAGGCAGGGGGCTTATCGGGGAGCTGTTTTTT.

V usage is TRBV19 and J usage is TRBJ2-2, with 8 bases fitting TRBD1. Germline V gene sequence: CDR1 LNHDA, CDR2 SQIVND (reference sequence). J was trimmed by 1 base and V by 5 bases; bases with no gene match: 3. CDR3 length: 15 amino acids. CDR3 amino acids: CASSAGTGNTGELFF. As DNA, the CDR3 is TGTGCCAGTAGTGCCGGGACAGGGAACACCGGGGAGCTGTTTTTT.

The sample holds one count of this clone. The V and J genes are TRBV11-3 and TRBJ1-1; D unclear. Per the germline V gene, CDR1 is SGHNT and CDR2 is YENEEA. Trimming pared 3 bases from V and 3 bases from J, leaving 8 bases between. The CDR3 length is 13 residues. In nucleotides, the CDR3 is TGTGCCAGCAGCTTCGCCAATGACACTGAAGCTTTCTTT. Translation: CASSFANDTEAFF.

The V call is TRBV7-3, the J call TRBJ2-3, with D possibly being TRBD1 (6 bases). From germline, CDR1 is SGHTA and CDR2 FQGTGA. Trimming took off 2 bases at V and 4 bases at J, with 10 bases between the two ends. This CDR3 region has 14 residues. The CDR3 loop is CASSLVGGADTQYF. CDR3 bases: TGTGCCAGCAGCTTAGTAGGGGGAGCAGATACGCAGTATTTT. Complete variable domain (other parts from reference TRBV7-3 and TRBJ2-3): GAGVSQTPSNKVTEKGKYVELRCDPISGHTALYWYRQSLGQGPEFLIYFQGTGAADDSGLPNDRFFAVRPEGSVSTLKIQRTERGDSAVYLCASSLVGGADTQYFGPGTRLTVL.

Turning to this clone: Other DNA sequences in the sample encode the same CDR3. The chain combines TRBV25-1 with TRBJ2-1; maybe TRBD1 (6 bases). The germline V gene encodes CDR1 MGHDK and CDR2 SYGVNS. The CDR3 is 13 residues long. Trimming pared 8 bases from V and 4 bases from J, leaving 12 bases between. The CDR3 DNA reads TGTGCCAGCTCCAGGGGTGGGTACAATGAGCAGTTCTTC. Protein sequence: CASSRGGYNEQFF.

The chain joins TRBV7-3 to TRBJ2-2; 9 bases agree with TRBD1. In germline, CDR1 is SGHTA, CDR2 FQGTGA. This CDR3 is 15 amino acids long. With V trimmed by 5 bases and J by 5 bases, 6 bases remained unmatched. CDR3: CASSTTGTGTGELFF. As DNA, the CDR3 is TGTGCCAGCAGCACAACCGGGACAGGGACCGGGGAGCTGTTTTTT.

This clone appeared a single time. The chain is built from TRBV18 and TRBJ2-5; no clear D gene. The CDR3 sequence is 14 residues long. Trimming pared 6 bases from V and 1 base from J, leaving 12 bases between. Germline V lookup: CDR1 KGHSH, CDR2 LQKENI. The CDR3 nucleotides are TGTGCCAGCTCGTCCTCGGGCCCCCAAGAGACCCAGTACTTC. This gives the protein CASSSSGPQETQYF.

The chain employs TRBV27 and TRBJ1-1, with no clear D. The CDR3 spans 14 residues. V was clipped by 7 bases and J by 1 base, with 13 bases between them. Germline V lookup: CDR1 MNHEY, CDR2 SMNVEV (reference sequence). Written as DNA, the CDR3 is TGTGCCAGCACTCTGTACCCGGGGAACACTGAAGCTTTCTTT. Translating gives CASTLYPGNTEAFF.